The T cell receptor (beta chain) under discussion was sequenced for a study of blood T cell repertoires in COVID-19. Study context: Samples representing acute and convalescent COVID-19 were sourced from the United States, Italy and Spain. Sample material is recorded as cDNA or gDNA derived from T cells, B-cell-depleted T cells, or PBMCs.

Followed longitudinally, the Seattle patients had been enrolled during active infection. J gave up 0 bases and V 4 bases, and 8 bases lay outside the gene matches. The germline V gene has CDR1 MDHEN and CDR2 SYDVKM. CDR3 length: 19 residues. In the original processing: Estimates of nucleated cell counts were drawn from the amplification of reference gene primers. Libraries were prepared by immunoSEQ multiplex PCR; TCRdb keeps only in-frame clonotypes and omits some of them. V and J calls and clone size follow that table, whereas D and trimming were derived from the DNA. This table has 85,000 to 130,000 clones, 60% to 85% appearing once.

The sequence was obtained from an elderly man with COVID-19, enrolled during active disease. The rearrangement joins TRBV28 to TRBJ2-4; 14 bases are shared with TRBD2. Sequenced input: peripheral blood. CDR3 sequence (DNA): TGTGCCAGCAGTTCGTGGACTAGCGGGAGGCGGCTAGCCAAAAACATTCAGTACTTC. It translates to CASSSWTSGRRLAKNIQYF.